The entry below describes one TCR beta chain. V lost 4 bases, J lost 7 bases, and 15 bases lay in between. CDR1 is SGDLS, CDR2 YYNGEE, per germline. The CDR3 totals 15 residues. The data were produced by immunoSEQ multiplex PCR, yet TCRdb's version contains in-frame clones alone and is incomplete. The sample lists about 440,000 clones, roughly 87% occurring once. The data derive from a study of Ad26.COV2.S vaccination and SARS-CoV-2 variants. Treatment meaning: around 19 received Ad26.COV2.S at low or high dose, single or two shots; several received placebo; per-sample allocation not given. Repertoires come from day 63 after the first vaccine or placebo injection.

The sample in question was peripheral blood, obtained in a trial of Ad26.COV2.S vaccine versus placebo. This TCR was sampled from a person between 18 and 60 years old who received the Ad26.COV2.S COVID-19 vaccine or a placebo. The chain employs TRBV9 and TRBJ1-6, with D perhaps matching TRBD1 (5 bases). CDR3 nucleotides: TGTGCCAGCAGCCTATTGGACACAGAGAATTCACCCCTCCACTTT. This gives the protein CASSLLDTENSPLHF.